The 21 T cell receptor beta chains below all came from one sample that was sequenced in a study of CD8 T cells in Susac syndrome (dated by TCRdb to 2018 to 2020). The library was generated by the immunoSEQ multiplex PCR assay. RNA was extracted using the RNeasy kit, and roughly 0.45 to 1 microgram was reverse transcribed with random hexamers. TCRdb's own reprocessing of the public reads used fastp at Q25 and MiXCR and kept productive beta chains. Identical CDR3 proteins give one entry, which carries the most common genes and DNA. The sample table shows 150,000 to 200,000 distinct CDR3 sequences, and 85% to 95% are seen once. The ten largest clonotypes hold around 0.16% of the sample. Specimen: CD8+ T cells from PBMCs. These receptors all stem from a human donor with Susac syndrome.

The chain combines TRBV27 with TRBJ1-5; D is perhaps TRBD1 (6 bases). V lost 6 bases and J lost 7, with 16 bases in between. CDR1 is MNHEY and CDR2 is SMNVEV in the germline V gene (reference sequence). The CDR3 extends over 14 amino acids. CDR3 DNA sequence: TGTGCCAGCAGCTTAGGGGGGAGAGGGCAGCCCCAGCATTTT. Amino acid sequence: CASSLGGRGQPQHF.

The chain recombines TRBV19 with TRBJ1-5, with D maybe TRBD1 (5 bases). The CDR3 totals 14 residues. V lost 3 bases to trimming and J lost 7 bases, with 13 bases between them. CDR1 and CDR2 from the germline V gene are LNHDA and SQIVND (reference sequence). CDR3 loop: CASSMRTLDQPQHF. As DNA, the CDR3 is TGTGCCAGTAGTATGAGGACATTAGACCAGCCCCAGCATTTT.

This chain connects TRBV7-8 to TRBJ1-2; 7 nucleotides align to TRBD1. Germline lookup yields CDR1 SGHVS and CDR2 FQNEAQ. V was clipped by 7 bases and J by 10 bases; unmatched bases: 12. The CDR3 is 13 residues long. The CDR3 protein is CASTGQAKADYTF. The CDR3 DNA sequence: TGTGCCAGCACCGGACAGGCGAAAGCGGACTACACCTTC.

This clonotype was detected a few times. The genes are TRBV29-1 and TRBJ2-2, with TRBD2 as a possible D gene (5 bases). The germline CDR1 and CDR2 sequences are SQVTM and ANQGSEA. The CDR3 totals 13 residues. Trimming took 7 bases from V and 1 from J, leaving 10 bases between them. DNA for the CDR3: TGCAGCGCCCAAAGCGGGAACACCGGGGAGCTGTTTTTT. Its translation: CSAQSGNTGELFF.

The chain uses TRBV20-1 and TRBJ2-1; D tentatively fits TRBD1 or TRBD2 (6 bases each). CDR1 is DFQATT, CDR2 SNEGSKA, per germline (reference sequence). The V gene lost 3 bases and the J gene lost 3 bases, with 12 bases spanning the gap. This CDR3 has 14 residues. In DNA, the CDR3 is TGCAGTGCTAGTGGGGGGCAAGGCTACAATGAGCAGTTCTTC. This sequence encodes CSASGGQGYNEQFF.

The chain uses TRBV18 and TRBJ2-5; D gene unclear. The germline gives CDR1 KGHSH, CDR2 LQKENI. V shed 1 base and J shed 0 bases, with 12 bases lying between them. CDR3 size: 16 residues. The CDR3, as DNA: TGTGCCAGCTCACCACGTTCAGGTTCTGACCAAGAGACCCAGTACTTC. Amino acid sequence: CASSPRSGSDQETQYF.

In its sample, this clonotype was seen once. The V call is TRBV6-2 or TRBV6-3, the J call TRBJ1-5; a possible D gene is TRBD1 (6 bases). Trimming shortened V by 10 bases and J by 2 bases, and 15 bases separated the two germline ends. Germline lookup yields CDR1 MNHEY and CDR2 SVGEGT. The CDR3 contains 14 residues. This CDR3 is CATCEGGGNQPQHF. The CDR3 DNA reads TGTGCCACCTGCGAGGGGGGTGGCAATCAGCCCCAGCATTTT.

This sequence joins TRBV12-5 and TRBJ1-5, with D hard to call. With 0 bases removed from V and 2 bases from J, the gap between germline ends came to 5 bases. Germline CDR1 LGHNT, CDR2 FRNRAP. CDR3 length: 14 residues. This CDR3 reads CASGLVLGNQPQHF. The CDR3 DNA follows: TGTGCTAGTGGTTTGGTACTGGGCAATCAGCCCCAGCATTTT.

The V call is TRBV20-1, the J call TRBJ2-5; D gene ambiguous. Between the trimmed V and J ends, which lost 7 bases and 2 bases, there was a span of 8 bases. The CDR3 consists of 11 residues. Germline CDR1 is DFQATT and CDR2 is SNEGSKA (reference sequence). CDR3 sequence: CSGLDQETQYF. Here the CDR3 DNA reads TGCAGTGGATTAGATCAAGAGACCCAGTACTTC.

The CDR3 nucleotides are TGCAGCGTTGATCGGCGGGGACTGGGGTTCTACGAGCAGTACTTC. Encoded protein: CSVDRRGLGFYEQYF. The V call is TRBV29-1, the J call TRBJ2-7, with D perhaps matching TRBD2 (6 bases). Trimming removed 3 bases from V and 3 bases from J, with 18 bases in between. There are 15 residues in the CDR3. From germline, CDR1 is SQVTM and CDR2 ANQGSEA.

The chain is built from TRBV24-1 and TRBJ1-5; D not certain. CDR1 and CDR2 (germline): KGHDR, SFDVKD. The CDR3 extends over 14 amino acids. Between the trimmed V and J ends, which lost 4 bases and 0 bases, there was a span of 6 bases. Written as DNA, the CDR3 is TGTGCCACCAGTGAGCCAGGTAGCAATCAGCCCCAGCATTTT. This sequence encodes CATSEPGSNQPQHF.

The CDR3 sequence is CASSSRLADEQFF. The DNA for the CDR3 is TGTGCCAGCAGCTCCAGACTAGCCGATGAGCAGTTCTTC. The gene calls are TRBV13 and TRBJ2-1; 7 bases agree with TRBD2. Germline V gene data show CDR1 as PRHDT and CDR2 as FYEKMQ (reference sequence). V shed 4 bases and J 8 bases; nucleotides not matched to a gene: 5. This CDR3 spans 13 amino acids.

The rearrangement joins TRBV2 to TRBJ1-4, with a possible D match to TRBD1 (5 bases). V lost 4 bases to trimming and J lost 15 bases, with 15 bases between them. The CDR3 runs 12 residues. Germline lookup yields CDR1 SNHLY and CDR2 FYNNEI. DNA of the CDR3: TGTGCCAGCAGTGGAGCAGGGCAGGAGGTGTTTTTT. Translation: CASSGAGQEVFF.

The V call is TRBV27, the J call TRBJ2-1; D may be TRBD1 (6 bases). This CDR3 spans 13 amino acids. V dropped 6 bases and J dropped 3 bases, with 9 bases sitting between them. CDR1 is MNHEY and CDR2 is SMNVEV in the germline V gene (reference sequence). CDR3 residues: CASRVDSYNEQFF. The DNA of the CDR3 is TGTGCCAGCAGGGTGGACAGCTACAATGAGCAGTTCTTC.

The V call is TRBV4-2, the J call TRBJ2-5, with TRBD2 as a possible D gene (5 bases). V shed 1 base and J shed 1 base, with 13 bases lying between them. Germline V lookup: CDR1 LGHNA, CDR2 YNFKEQ. The CDR3 runs 16 residues. The CDR3 coding sequence is TGTGCCAGCAGCCAAGCGGCTTCGGGGATCCAAGAGACCCAGTACTTC. It specifies CASSQAASGIQETQYF.

This chain links TRBV11-1 with TRBJ2-7; D unclear. This CDR3 is built from 13 residues. V gave up 2 bases and J gave up 7 bases, with 12 bases separating them. Germline lookup yields CDR1 SGHAT and CDR2 FQDESV (reference sequence). The CDR3 sequence: CASSLTFPGEQYF. CDR3 bases: TGTGCCAGCAGCTTAACGTTCCCTGGGGAGCAGTACTTC.

V and J are TRBV15 and TRBJ2-1; 9 bases fit TRBD1. The J segment lost 0 bases and the V segment lost 0 bases, leaving 9 bases of the junction unmatched. Germline-derived CDR1 and CDR2 are LNHNV and YYDKDF (reference sequence). CDR3 size: 19 residues. CDR3 protein: CATSRDLRTGASSYNEQFF. DNA of the CDR3: TGTGCCACCAGCAGAGATCTTAGGACAGGGGCTAGCTCCTACAATGAGCAGTTCTTC. The whole variable domain, remainder taken from reference TRBV15 and TRBJ2-1, is DAMVIQNPRYQVTQFGKPVTLSCSQTLNHNVMYWYQQKSSQAPKLLFHYYDKDFNNEADTPDNFQSRRPNTSFCFLDIRSPGLGDTAMYLCATSRDLRTGASSYNEQFFGPGTRLTVL.

This sequence joins TRBV6-5 and TRBJ2-1; D might be TRBD2 (5 bases). The V end was cut by 7 bases, the J end by 8 bases, with 12 bases between. Germline CDR1 is MNHEY and CDR2 is SVGAGI. The CDR3 contains 12 residues. The CDR3 sequence: CASTGGSYEQFF. The CDR3 nucleotides are TGTGCCAGCACTGGTGGGAGTTATGAGCAGTTCTTC.

The chain carries TRBV7-9 and TRBJ1-2, with D unresolved. The germline V and J ends were trimmed by 4 bases and 5 bases, with 17 bases remaining between them. Germline V lookup: CDR1 SEHNR, CDR2 FQNEAQ (reference sequence). This CDR3 has 15 amino acids. The CDR3 DNA is TGTGCCAGCAGCTCCTTACAGCAAATCCTATATGGCTACACCTTC. It is translated as CASSSLQQILYGYTF.

The V call is TRBV20-1, the J call TRBJ1-2; 11 bases are a match to TRBD1. The J segment lost 7 bases and the V segment lost 0 bases, leaving 7 bases of the junction unmatched. Germline assignment: CDR1 DFQATT and CDR2 SNEGSKA (reference sequence). The CDR3 runs 15 residues. Here the CDR3 DNA reads TGCAGTGCTAGAGAAGCTGGACAGGGGGCGGGTGGCTACACCTTC. Translation: CSAREAGQGAGGYTF.

The V gene is TRBV6-1, the J gene TRBJ2-2; D is possibly TRBD2 (5 bases). The CDR3 sequence is 12 residues long. Germline values: CDR1 MNHNS, CDR2 SASEGT. Trimming left V 4 bases short and J 7 bases short, with 7 bases between. DNA for the CDR3: TGTGCCAGCAGTGGCGGAGGCGGGGAGCTGTTTTTT. Translation gives CASSGGGGELFF.